The T cell receptor (beta chain) described here comes from a study of CD8+CD57+ T cells in acquired aplastic anemia. The patients chosen for sequencing had shown expansion of CD8+CD57+ cells (detected by flow cytometry). Severe acquired aplastic anemia was the diagnosis recorded for all patients. CDR3 and TCR beta VDJ profiling relied on a genomic DNA template. Using its own MiXCR run on the reads, TCRdb lists one record per CDR3 protein. The data contain 150,000 to 180,000 distinct CDR3 sequences, about 52% of them seen just once; the ten biggest clones take up roughly 12%. Germline assignment: CDR1 SGHTA and CDR2 FQGNSA. Between the trimmed V and J ends, which lost 4 bases and 7 bases, there was a span of 19 bases. The CDR3 runs 15 residues. This clonotype was detected many times.

This chain links TRBV7-2 with TRBJ1-1, with D unresolved. The sequenced material came from sorted CD4+, CD8+, or CD8+CD57+ T cells (not recorded which) from PBMCs. This TCR came from a human donor with aplastic anemia. CDR3 sequence: CASSSRDVETIEAFF. The CDR3 coding sequence is TGTGCCAGCAGCTCGAGGGATGTGGAAACTATTGAAGCTTTCTTT.